The present T cell receptor (beta chain) was sequenced within a study of vaccination effects on CD4 cells after COVID-19. Study findings and constraints: In vaccinees who were healthy, merely 1 out of 255 vaccine-induced clones cross-reacted with common cold coronaviruses.

This table comes from immunoSEQ multiplex PCR, and its TCRdb copy is limited to in-frame clones, with some not included. The top ten hold more than 4% of the sample, which has just over 55,000 clones, under 85% seen once. Culture proceeded for nine to eleven days, and CD4+ T cells were then isolated. Participants received two doses of either the BNT162b2 or mRNA-1273 vaccine. The V gene's germline CDR1 is MRHNA and CDR2 SNTAGT. The germline V and J ends were trimmed by 2 bases and 7 bases, with 12 bases remaining between them. The CDR3 is made up of 15 amino acids. On this clone: Its specificity is unknown.

This sequence joins TRBV6-4 and TRBJ1-6, with a weak D call TRBD1 (6 bases). Here the sequenced sample was CD4+ T cells from PBMCs cultured without peptide, taken after COVID-19 vaccination. The clonotype comes from a human donor who received a COVID-19 vaccine. The CDR3 sequence is CASSDGGAGNSPLHF. CDR3 bases: TGTGCCAGCAGTGACGGGGGCGCGGGGAATTCACCCCTCCACTTT.